The 16 T cell receptor beta chains below all came from one sample that was sequenced in a study of shared clonotypes between healthy human individuals. Using immunoSEQ multiplex PCR, the repertoire was profiled, and TCRdb retains in-frame clones only, with some absent. The table includes roughly 810,000 clones, 95% to 97% detected once. CD45RO negativity and positive selection for CCR7 defined naive CD8 cells, a population that excluded terminally differentiated effector memory CD45RA+ cells. Sequencing was carried out using naive CD8+ T cells sorted from blood. All receptors come from a man aged 25 to 40 in good health.

This chain uses TRBV7-8 with TRBJ1-5; D unresolved. CDR1 and CDR2 (germline): SGHVS, FQNEAQ. Trimming cost V 1 base and J 4 bases, with 2 bases left between them. This CDR3 is built from 12 residues. For the CDR3, the DNA is TGTGCCAGCAGCTTAGGTAATCAGCCCCAGCATTTT. Translation gives CASSLGNQPQHF.

The rearrangement joins TRBV5-1 to TRBJ2-1, with D possibly matching TRBD1 (5 bases). V was trimmed by 3 bases and J by 6 bases, leaving 16 bases between them. The CDR3 totals 15 residues. Germline V CDR1 and CDR2: SGHRS, YFSETQ. This CDR3 reads CASSWFGQGGNEQFF. In nucleotides, the CDR3 is TGCGCCAGCAGCTGGTTTGGGCAGGGTGGCAATGAGCAGTTCTTC. Full variable domain (rest looked up from reference TRBV5-1 and TRBJ2-1): KAGVTQTPRYLIKTRGQQVTLSCSPISGHRSVSWYQQTPGQGLQFLFEYFSETQRNKGNFPGRFSGRQFSNSRSEMNVSTLELGDSALYLCASSWFGQGGNEQFFGPGTRLTVL.

The chain recombines TRBV5-1 with TRBJ2-3, with D possibly being TRBD2 (6 bases). The CDR3 contains 18 residues. V lost 5 bases to trimming and J lost 0 bases, with 22 bases between them. Germline V gives CDR1 SGHRS, CDR2 YFSETQ. The CDR3 sequence: CASRIGGLAWESTDTQYF. The DNA of the CDR3 is TGCGCCAGCAGAATAGGAGGCCTAGCGTGGGAAAGCACAGATACGCAGTATTTT.

The chain carries TRBV28 and TRBJ1-2; weak D call: TRBD1 (5 bases). CDR3 size: 15 residues. The germline gives CDR1 MDHEN, CDR2 SYDVKM. Trimming left V 8 bases short and J 6 bases short, with 22 bases between. CDR3 sequence reads: CASYSKAGRVNGYTF. The DNA of the CDR3 is TGTGCCAGCTATTCCAAAGCCGGCAGGGTAAATGGCTACACCTTC.

The gene calls are TRBV10-2 and TRBJ2-3, with D maybe TRBD1 (5 bases). In germline, CDR1 is WSHSY, CDR2 SAAADI. This CDR3 has 15 amino acids. V shed 2 bases and J shed 6 bases, with 15 bases lying between them. The CDR3 coding sequence is TGCGCCAGCAGTGAGGCAGGGCGCGGTCGGGATACGCAGTATTTT. It translates to CASSEAGRGRDTQYF.

V and J are TRBV15 and TRBJ2-2; 9 bases line up with TRBD2. V lost 4 bases, J lost 2 bases, and 5 bases stayed unmatched. This CDR3 comprises 16 residues. Germline V gene sequence: CDR1 LNHNV, CDR2 YYDKDF (reference sequence). The CDR3 bases are TGTGCCACCAGCACCCCACTAGCGGGTAACACCGGGGAGCTGTTTTTT. This sequence encodes CATSTPLAGNTGELFF.

The chain is built from TRBV5-8 and TRBJ2-1; 12 bases fit TRBD1. The CDR3 runs to 14 residues. Looked up from germline, CDR1 is SGHTS and CDR2 is YDEGEE. The V gene end was trimmed by 3 bases and the J gene end by 9 bases; junction bases not matched to a gene: 4. In DNA form, the CDR3 reads TGTGCCAGCAGCTCCGGGACAGGGGGCGGTGAGCAGTTCTTC. Translation gives CASSSGTGGGEQFF.

The CDR3 here is CASSLWDSYTGELFF. The DNA of the CDR3 is TGTGCCAGCAGTTTATGGGACAGTTACACCGGGGAGCTGTTTTTT. This chain uses TRBV27 with TRBJ2-2, with TRBD1 matching 7 bases. The CDR3 extends over 15 amino acids. CDR1 MNHEY and CDR2 SMNVEV come from the germline V gene (reference sequence). With 1 base clipped from V and 3 bases from J, the junction kept 2 bases outside the gene matches.

CDR3 region: CASSRSFSTDTQYF. CDR3 bases: TGTGCCAGCAGCCGTAGTTTCAGCACAGATACGCAGTATTTT. This sequence joins TRBV27 and TRBJ2-3; no firm D call. The V end was cut by 6 bases, the J end by 0 bases, with 10 bases between. This CDR3 is 14 amino acids long. Germline lookup yields CDR1 MNHEY and CDR2 SMNVEV (reference sequence).

The chain recombines TRBV14 with TRBJ1-1; weak D call: TRBD1 (6 bases). The CDR3 has 13 amino acids. CDR1 is SGHDN and CDR2 is FVKESK in the germline V gene. Deletions cut 0 bases from V and 8 bases from J, with 10 bases between. CDR3 loop: CASSQEWTAEAFF. Here the CDR3 DNA reads TGTGCCAGCAGCCAAGAGTGGACAGCCGAAGCTTTCTTT.

This clone was found once. The chain combines TRBV7-9 with TRBJ1-1, with D tentatively TRBD1 (6 bases). This CDR3 spans 16 amino acids. Trimming left V 4 bases short and J 0 bases short, with 15 bases between. The germline gives CDR1 SEHNR, CDR2 FQNEAQ (reference sequence). The CDR3 bases are TGTGCCAGCAGCTGGAGCTCACAGGGCCTGAACACTGAAGCTTTCTTT. It specifies CASSWSSQGLNTEAFF. Variable domain in full (rest from reference TRBV7-9 and TRBJ1-1): DTGVSQNPRHKITKRGQNVTFRCDPISEHNRLYWYRQTLGQGPEFLTYFQNEAQLEKSRLLSDRFSAERPKGSFSTLEIQRTEQGDSAMYLCASSWSSQGLNTEAFFGQGTRLTVV.

The CDR3 protein is CASSPGLAGPGPNEQFF. The CDR3 DNA is TGTGCCAGCAGTCCGGGACTAGCGGGCCCAGGCCCCAATGAGCAGTTCTTC. The chain joins TRBV5-6 to TRBJ2-1, with 12 bases matching TRBD2. J was trimmed by 6 bases and V by 5 bases; bases with no gene match: 12. The germline CDR1 and CDR2 sequences are SGHDT and YYEEEE. CDR3 length: 17 amino acids.

This chain connects TRBV13 to TRBJ2-3, with TRBD2 matching 10 bases. Germline CDR1 is PRHDT and CDR2 is FYEKMQ (reference sequence). The trim removed 9 bases at V and 5 bases at J, leaving 11 bases unmatched. This CDR3 contains 15 residues. The CDR3 DNA sequence: TGTGCCAGTCCTCAAGCTAGCGGGAGCGTAGATACGCAGTATTTT. Its protein product is CASPQASGSVDTQYF.

J is TRBJ2-5 and V is TRBV9, with D maybe TRBD2 (5 bases). The CDR3 loop spans 14 amino acids. CDR1 is SGDLS, CDR2 YYNGEE, per germline. Between the trimmed V and J ends, which lost 0 bases and 3 bases, there was a span of 9 bases. CDR3 coding DNA: TGTGCCAGCAGCGTAGTTGACGGGAAAGAGACCCAGTACTTC. Its translation: CASSVVDGKETQYF.

A remark on this clone: This specimen includes other DNA sequences encoding the same CDR3. The V call is TRBV7-9, the J call TRBJ2-7; D is possibly TRBD2 (5 bases). This CDR3 spans 13 amino acids. Germline CDR1 SEHNR, CDR2 FQNEAQ (reference sequence). The V end lost 5 bases, the J end lost 2 bases, and 10 bases lay between the germline ends. The CDR3 nucleotides are TGTGCCAGCAGCCCACCGACTACCTACGAGCAGTACTTC. This sequence encodes CASSPPTTYEQYF.

This chain joins TRBV27 and TRBJ2-5, with 11 bases fitting TRBD2. Germline V gene data show CDR1 as MNHEY and CDR2 as SMNVEV (reference sequence). There are 16 residues in the CDR3. Unmatched junction bases numbered 9, after V lost 6 bases and J lost 3 bases. In DNA, the CDR3 is TGTGCCAGCAGCCCATGGGGACTAGCGGAGGAAGAGACCCAGTACTTC. It is translated as CASSPWGLAEEETQYF.